This T cell receptor (beta chain) derives from a study of blood T cell repertoires in COVID-19. Generated by immunoSEQ multiplex PCR, the TCRdb table keeps only in-frame clones and is missing some. This sample has about 310,000 clones; around 87% occur once, and the top ten carry around 7.8%. The CDR3 covers 14 residues. J gave up 6 bases and V 3 bases, and 7 bases lay outside the gene matches. The germline gives CDR1 SGHTA, CDR2 FQGNSA. The rearrangement joins TRBV7-2 to TRBJ2-7; 8 bases match TRBD1. Sequences were obtained from peripheral blood. The sequence was obtained from a woman aged 50 to 60 who had recovered from COVID-19. The CDR3 DNA sequence: TGTGCCAGCAGCTTGCTCAGGGGGCCTGGCGAGCAGTACTTC. Its protein is CASSLLRGPGEQYF. Complete variable domain (other parts from reference TRBV7-2 and TRBJ2-7): GAGVSQSPSNKVTEKGKDVELRCDPISGHTALYWYRQSLGQGLEFLIYFQGNSAPDKSGLPSDRFSAERTGGSVSTLTIQRTQQEDSAVYLCASSLLRGPGEQYFGPGTRLTVT.